Presented here are 18 T cell receptor beta chains from one specimen sequenced in a study of immune cell composition in non-small cell lung cancer. TCRdb keeps only in-frame clones here, not all; method: immunoSEQ multiplex PCR. This table holds about 3,100 clones, 82% found once. The sequenced sample was lung tumor tissue. These TCRs come from a human donor with non-small cell lung cancer.

The rearrangement links TRBV29-1 to TRBJ2-1; 12 bases map to TRBD2. The CDR3 totals 16 residues. Per the germline V gene, CDR1 is SQVTM and CDR2 is ANQGSEA. Germline trimming cut 5 bases from V and 7 bases from J; bases unmatched to any gene: 12. CDR3 region: CSVPPPGLAGGNEQFF. The DNA of the CDR3 is TGCAGCGTTCCTCCCCCGGGACTAGCGGGTGGGAATGAGCAGTTCTTC.

The V gene is TRBV6-1, the J gene TRBJ1-2, with D uncertain. The germline V gene has CDR1 MNHNS and CDR2 SASEGT. Trimming removed 4 bases from V and 4 bases from J, with 10 bases in between. The CDR3 spans 13 residues. The CDR3 region is CASSVGGLYGYTF. In nucleotides, the CDR3 is TGTGCCAGCAGTGTAGGCGGTCTCTATGGCTACACCTTC.

V and J are TRBV10-3 and TRBJ2-1; 7 positions match TRBD2. J lost 6 bases, V lost 6 bases, and 8 bases had no gene match. Per germline, CDR1 ENHRY and CDR2 SYGVKD. The CDR3 spans 14 residues. CDR3 in amino acids: CAIREGGTINEQFF. CDR3 bases: TGTGCCATCAGGGAGGGTGGGACTATCAATGAGCAGTTCTTC.

This chain joins TRBV7-3 and TRBJ2-7; D not resolved. CDR3 length equals 13 residues. The germline V gene has CDR1 SGHTA and CDR2 FQGTGA. Trimming stripped 0 bases from V and 1 base from J, with 4 bases between. This chain's CDR3 is CASSLTPSYEQYF. The DNA for the CDR3 is TGTGCCAGCAGCTTAACCCCATCCTACGAGCAGTACTTC.

This clone was detected once. The rearrangement links TRBV7-9 to TRBJ2-1, with 11 nucleotides matching TRBD2. The CDR3 has 19 amino acids. Trimming removed 2 bases from V and 4 bases from J; junction bases left unmatched: 13. Germline CDR1 SEHNR, CDR2 FQNEAQ (reference sequence). The CDR3 DNA follows: TGTGCCAGCAGCTTATGGACCCTAGCGGGAGGAGGGATTTACAATGAGCAGTTCTTC. It specifies CASSLWTLAGGGIYNEQFF.

This chain links TRBV29-1 with TRBJ2-2; 12 positions match TRBD2. CDR1 is SQVTM, CDR2 ANQGSEA, per germline. V gave up 2 bases and J gave up 4 bases; unmatched junction bases: 14. The CDR3 contains 19 residues. The CDR3 loop is CSVEHELAGGRGGTGELFF. The DNA of the CDR3 is TGCAGCGTTGAACATGAACTAGCGGGGGGACGGGGGGGCACCGGGGAGCTGTTTTTT.

The V and J genes are TRBV5-1 and TRBJ2-3, with 9 positions matching TRBD1. V lost 3 bases and J lost 3; bases outside the gene matches: 11. Germline V CDR1 and CDR2: SGHRS, YFSETQ. This CDR3 has 17 residues. The CDR3 loop reads CASSSISTGGATDTQYF. In DNA form, the CDR3 reads TGCGCCAGCAGCTCAATCTCGACAGGGGGAGCAACAGATACGCAGTATTTT.

The rearrangement uses TRBV2 and TRBJ1-5, with D tentatively TRBD1 (6 bases). The CDR3 is 13 residues long. Germline CDR1 reads SNHLY; CDR2 reads FYNNEI. V shed 10 bases and J shed 5 bases, with 15 bases lying between them. The CDR3 region has the DNA TGTGCCACTCGACAGGAAAACGATCAGCCCCAGCATTTT. This codes for CATRQENDQPQHF.

The chain couples TRBV28 to TRBJ2-7, with 8 bases lining up with TRBD1. With V trimmed by 6 bases and J by 2 bases, 9 bases remained unmatched. The CDR3 is 15 residues long. The germline V gene encodes CDR1 MDHEN and CDR2 SYDVKM. CDR3 sequence reads: CASRPDRGLTYEQYF. CDR3 bases: TGTGCCAGCAGACCTGACAGGGGCCTTACCTACGAGCAGTACTTC. Drawing the rest from reference TRBV28 and TRBJ2-7, the complete variable domain is DVKVTQSSRYLVKRTGEKVFLECVQDMDHENMFWYRQDPGLGLRLIYFSYDVKMKEKGDIPEGYSVSREKKERFSLILESASTNQTSMYLCASRPDRGLTYEQYFGPGTRLTVT.

V is TRBV29-1 and J is TRBJ2-7; 10 bases agree with TRBD2. The germline CDR1 and CDR2 sequences are SQVTM and ANQGSEA. The CDR3 runs to 16 residues. Trimming removed 7 bases from V and 5 bases from J; junction bases left unmatched: 17. The CDR3 DNA follows: TGCAGCGCCGCAGGGCTAGCGGGAGAAATCGGGGACGAGCAGTACTTC. Its translation: CSAAGLAGEIGDEQYF.

CDR3 sequence reads: CASSIGSGKGSGYTF. As DNA, the CDR3 is TGTGCCAGTAGTATAGGGTCGGGGAAGGGCTCTGGCTACACCTTC. The V gene is TRBV19, the J gene TRBJ1-2; D call uncertain. V lost 1 base and J lost 7, with 16 bases in between. CDR1 LNHDA and CDR2 SQIVND come from the germline V gene (reference sequence). The CDR3 has 15 residues.

The V call is TRBV19, the J call TRBJ2-3, with D possibly TRBD2 on 5 matching bases. Trimming took 6 bases from V and 0 from J, leaving 10 bases between them. The CDR3 runs to 14 residues. The germline gives CDR1 LNHDA, CDR2 SQIVND (reference sequence). Here the CDR3 reads CASRAGSSTDTQYF. In DNA, the CDR3 is TGTGCCAGTAGGGCGGGCTCTAGCACAGATACGCAGTATTTT. Looking up the rest from reference TRBV19 and TRBJ2-3 gives the full variable domain: DGGITQSPKYLFRKEGQNVTLSCEQNLNHDAMYWYRQDPGQGLRLIYYSQIVNDFQKGDIAEGYSVSREKKESFPLTVTSAQKNPTAFYLCASRAGSSTDTQYFGPGTRLTVL.

The V call is TRBV4-1, the J call TRBJ1-1, with a weak D call TRBD1 (6 bases). V was trimmed by 4 bases and J by 2 bases, leaving 11 bases between them. Germline values: CDR1 MGHRA, CDR2 YSYEKL. The CDR3 has 14 residues. The CDR3 DNA is TGCGCCAGCAGCCGAGGACAGAGAAACACTGAAGCTTTCTTT. This translates into CASSRGQRNTEAFF.

This chain uses TRBV5-1 with TRBJ2-7; TRBD1 is a possible D gene (5 bases). CDR1 is SGHRS and CDR2 is YFSETQ in the germline V gene. Trimming cost V 2 bases and J 6 bases, with 15 bases left between them. The CDR3 has 14 amino acids. In DNA, the CDR3 is TGCGCCAGCAGCTTAAGGGGCTCTCCTGGCGAGCAGTACTTC. It yields the protein CASSLRGSPGEQYF.

The chain has TRBV27 and TRBJ2-2; 7 bases fit TRBD1. Germline assignment: CDR1 MNHEY and CDR2 SMNVEV (reference sequence). V lost 5 bases, J lost 1 base, and 1 base stayed unmatched. This CDR3 is 14 amino acids long. The CDR3 coding sequence is TGTGCCAGCAGTGACAGGGTGAACACCGGGGAGCTGTTTTTT. Its protein product is CASSDRVNTGELFF.

This rearrangement joins TRBV19 to TRBJ2-1, with 10 nucleotides matching TRBD2. With V trimmed by 6 bases and J by 8 bases, 7 bases remained unmatched. Germline V lookup: CDR1 LNHDA, CDR2 SQIVND (reference sequence). This CDR3 spans 14 amino acids. CDR3: CASSPAGGTDEQFF. CDR3 nucleotide sequence: TGTGCCAGTAGCCCAGCGGGAGGGACCGATGAGCAGTTCTTC.

This rearrangement joins TRBV27 to TRBJ2-7; a possible D gene is TRBD2 (6 bases). V was trimmed by 6 bases and J by 2 bases, leaving 11 bases between them. Germline V gene data show CDR1 as MNHEY and CDR2 as SMNVEV (reference sequence). This CDR3 has 13 residues. The CDR3 DNA reads as TGTGCCAGCAGGGGACTTCTGGCCTACGAGCAGTACTTC. This encodes CASRGLLAYEQYF.

The CDR3 loop is CASSFGTGGGKLFF. The CDR3 DNA reads TGTGCCAGCAGCTTTGGGACAGGGGGCGGAAAACTGTTTTTT. V is TRBV5-5 and J is TRBJ1-4, with 12 bases aligning to TRBD1. Germline CDR1 is SGHKS and CDR2 is YYEKEE (reference sequence). The CDR3 is 14 amino acids. The V segment lost 2 bases and the J segment 10 bases; nucleotides outside the gene matches: 3.